A selection of T cell receptor beta chains follows, all from one sample in a study of long-term antiretroviral therapy in people with HIV. Libraries were prepared by immunoSEQ multiplex PCR; TCRdb keeps only in-frame clonotypes and omits some of them. The sample yields some 23,000 clones, roughly 85% seen once. Specimen: unsorted PBMCs, collected 1.2 years after starting antiretroviral therapy. These receptors were taken from a woman in her 40s with HIV. Each CDR3 is given with its conserved first and last residue. A D gene is named only where the DNA matches it firmly. Rows may omit the clone size; those that give it use once, few, many or a size class.

TRBJ2-7 TRBV11-3 NA TRBD2 TGTGCCAGCAGTTGGACTAGCGGGACTGTGTCCTCCTACGAGCAGTACTTC CASSWTSGTVSSYEQYF
TRBJ2-2 TRBV9 NA TRBD1 TGTGCCAGCAGCGCGGACAGGGGGACCGGGGAGCTGTTTTTT CASSADRGTGELFF
TRBJ1-5 TRBV5-4 NA NA TGTGCCAGCAGCTCGGGGGGGGCCGGGAGGGGAAGCAATCAGCCCCAGCATTTT CASSSGGAGRGSNQPQHF
TRBJ2-7 TRBV5-6 NA NA TGTGCCAGCAGCCTGGCCCTGACAGTGGGAGGCTACGAGCAGTACTTC CASSLALTVGGYEQYF
TRBJ1-5 TRBV5-8 NA NA TGTGCCAGCAGCTTGGGACAGATCCATAGCAATCAGCCCCAGCATTTT CASSLGQIHSNQPQHF
TRBJ1-6 TRBV7-2 NA TRBD1 TGTGCCAGCAGCCCCGGGACAGGGGGACGGGATTCACCCCTCCACTTT CASSPGTGGRDSPLHF
TRBJ1-1 TRBV11-2 NA NA TGTGCCAGCAGCTTATCTAGGGTGACTGAAGCTTTCTTT CASSLSRVTEAFF
TRBJ2-7 TRBV6-6 NA TRBD2 TGTGCCAGCAGTTATTCGAATAGCGGGGGAGGCTACGAGCAGTACTTC CASSYSNSGGGYEQYF
TRBJ2-1 TRBV29-1 NA NA TGCAGCGTTCGGATTTCCTACAATGAGCAGTTCTTC CSVRISYNEQFF
TRBJ1-2 TRBV5-6 NA TRBD1 TGTGCCAGCAGCTCGGACAGGGACATAATCAACTATGGCTACACCTTC CASSSDRDIINYGYTF
TRBJ1-2 TRBV6-5 NA NA TGTGCCAGCAGTTACTCATACGGGGGTCCCGTCTATGGCTACACCTTC CASSYSYGGPVYGYTF
TRBJ2-3 TRBV25-1 few TRBD2 TGTGCCAGCAGTGGAGTGGGAGGGCAATATACGCAGTATTTT CASSGVGGQYTQYF
TRBJ2-2 TRBV27 NA NA TGTGCCAGCAGTTTTAGAGCGAACACCGGGGAGCTGTTTTTT CASSFRANTGELFF
TRBJ2-5 TRBV7-9 NA NA TGTGCCAGCAGCTCGATAGACTACAAAGAGACCCAGTACTTC CASSSIDYKETQYF
TRBJ2-5 TRBV10-3 NA NA TGTGCCATCAGTGAGACGGTCGCCGGGGAGACCCAGTACTTC CAISETVAGETQYF
TRBJ1-5 TRBV2 NA NA TGTGCCAGCGGGTTTGAGAGGGGTCAGCCCCAGCATTTT CASGFERGQPQHF
TRBJ2-5 TRBV7-9 NA TRBD2 TGTGCCAGCAGCTTAGCTAGCGGGAGTGGTGGCTTTGTGGAGACCCAGTACTTC CASSLASGSGGFVETQYF
TRBJ1-2 TRBV29-1 NA TRBD1 TGCAGCGTCCGGACAGGGGACTATGGCTACACCTTC CSVRTGDYGYTF
TRBJ2-7 TRBV7-8 NA NA TGTGCCAGCAGCTCGCTCCAGGGTTCCGAGCAGTACTTC CASSSLQGSEQYF
TRBJ1-1 TRBV4-1 NA NA TGCGCCAGCAGCCAAGATGCAGGGGCAACAATGAACACTGAAGCTTTCTTT CASSQDAGATMNTEAFF
TRBJ2-7 TRBV7-8 NA NA TGTGCCAGCAGCTTGCTACAGGAAGATGAGCAGTACTTC CASSLLQEDEQYF
TRBJ2-1 TRBV2 once TRBD2 TGTGCCAGCAGTGAAGAGGGCGGGAGGGGAGTTCGCCAGTTCTTC CASSEEGGRGVRQFF
TRBJ1-4 TRBV30 NA NA TGTGCCTGGACAGTCCCCTCTAATGAAAAACTGTTTTTT CAWTVPSNEKLFF
TRBJ2-7 TRBV6-1 NA NA TGTGCCAGCAGTGGGGAGCGGGTCCTCCCCTACGAGCAGTACTTC CASSGERVLPYEQYF
TRBJ2-1 TRBV7-9 NA NA TGTGCCAGCAGCCGGACCTCCCCGGGGGACAGTGAGCAGTTCTTC CASSRTSPGDSEQFF
TRBJ2-3 TRBV5-1 NA NA TGCGCCAGCACGATTGACACAGATACGCAGTATTTT CASTIDTDTQYF
TRBJ2-2 TRBV19 NA NA TGTGCCAGTAGTATGCGGGGTAACACCGGGGAGCTGTTTTTT CASSMRGNTGELFF
TRBJ2-5 TRBV9 NA TRBD2 TGTGCCAGCAGCGAGACCCGCGGGAGGAACCAAGAGACCCAGTACTTC CASSETRGRNQETQYF
TRBJ1-1 TRBV5-1 NA NA TGCGCCAGCAGCTTGCAGTCAGGTGACCTGAACACTGAAGCTTTCTTT CASSLQSGDLNTEAFF
TRBJ2-2 TRBV11-2 NA NA TGTGCCAGCAGCTACTCGACTAACACCGGGGAGCTGTTTTTT CASSYSTNTGELFF
TRBJ1-4 TRBV7-9 few TRBD1 TGTGCCAGCAGCCTGGGACAGGGTTTAGATCATGAAAAACTGTTTTTT CASSLGQGLDHEKLFF
TRBJ2-1 TRBV5-6 NA TRBD1 TGTGCCAGCAGCTTAGGGGACAGGGGAAACAATGAGCAGTTCTTC CASSLGDRGNNEQFF
TRBJ2-7 TRBV5-6 NA TRBD1 TGTGCCAGCAGCCCCGGGACGGACAGGGTCTACGAGCAGTACTTC CASSPGTDRVYEQYF
TRBJ1-1 TRBV5-1 NA TRBD1 TGCGCCAGCAGCTTGGATAGGGGGCTACAGAACACTGAAGCTTTCTTT CASSLDRGLQNTEAFF
TRBJ2-3 TRBV2 NA TRBD2 TGTGCCAGCAGCGGGGGGGCGGGGGATACGCAGTATTTT CASSGGAGDTQYF
TRBJ2-7 TRBV30 NA TRBD2 TGTGCCTGGAGCTTGAGCGGGGCGAACTACGAGCAGTACTTC CAWSLSGANYEQYF
TRBJ1-5 TRBV13 NA NA TGTGCCAGCAGCTTTGGGACGGGAAATCAGCCCCAGCATTTT CASSFGTGNQPQHF
TRBJ1-4 TRBV5-6 few NA TGTGCCAGCAGCTTGGCTAGAAGGAATGAAAAACTGTTTTTT CASSLARRNEKLFF
TRBJ1-1 TRBV13 NA NA TGTGCCAGCAGCTTACGGGGTTCGGGGGTGAACACTGAAGCTTTCTTT CASSLRGSGVNTEAFF
TRBJ1-5 TRBV7-8 once NA TGTGCCAGCAGCTTAGAGGGTATTCAGCCCCAGCATTTT CASSLEGIQPQHF
TRBJ1-1 TRBV11-3 NA NA TGTGCCAGCAGCTTAGGGGCGAGGGCGAACACTGAAGCTTTCTTT CASSLGARANTEAFF
TRBJ2-5 TRBV7-8 NA TRBD2 TGTGCCAGCAGCTTAGTTCCGGGACTAGCGGGGGGGGTAGAGACCCAGTACTTC CASSLVPGLAGGVETQYF
TRBJ2-7 TRBV9 NA NA TGTGCCAGTAGCGCCTATACGGGGAGCTCCTACGAGCAGTACTTC CASSAYTGSSYEQYF
TRBJ1-1 TRBV30 once NA TGTGCCTGGAGTGTAGGGGGGAGCACTGAAGCTTTCTTT CAWSVGGSTEAFF
TRBJ2-3 TRBV29-1 NA NA TGCAGCGTTGAGCTACAGGGCGCAGATACGCAGTATTTT CSVELQGADTQYF
TRBJ1-1 TRBV7-2 once NA TGTGCCAGCAGCGGCCCGGGGGGGATGAACACTGAAGCTTTCTTT CASSGPGGMNTEAFF
TRBJ2-7 TRBV7-9 NA TRBD2 TGTGCCAGCAGCTCGAGATTGGGACTAGCGGGAGTCTCCTACGAGCAGTACTTC CASSSRLGLAGVSYEQYF
TRBJ2-1 TRBV29-1 NA NA TGCAGCATGTCTGGTGGGAGTCAGTATGAGCAGTTCTTC CSMSGGSQYEQFF
TRBJ2-2 TRBV2 once NA TGTGCCTGCTCTGATCTGAGGGGCGCCGGGGAGCTGTTTTTT CACSDLRGAGELFF
TRBJ1-3 TRBV5-6 NA NA TGTGCCAGCAGCTCAATACAGGGCCCTGGAAACACCATATATTTT CASSSIQGPGNTIYF
TRBJ1-2 TRBV11-3 NA TRBD1 TGTGCCAGCGGAAACTTTGGACAGGGGTATGGCTACACCTTC CASGNFGQGYGYTF
TRBJ2-7 TRBV21-1 NA NA TGTGCCAGCAAACCGGGCTCCTACGAGCAGTACTTC CASKPGSYEQYF
TRBJ2-1 TRBV5-1 NA NA TGCGCCAGCAGCCCCCGGGACGCGGTACGAAATGAGCAGTTCTTC CASSPRDAVRNEQFF
TRBJ2-5 TRBV5-1 NA TRBD2 TGCGCCAGCAGCTCCTCCGGGACTAGCGGGGGGGAAGAGACCCAGTACTTC CASSSSGTSGGEETQYF
TRBJ2-7 TRBV7-2 NA TRBD2 TGTGCCAGCAGCGACGGACTAGCGGGGGTCTACGAGCAGTACTTC CASSDGLAGVYEQYF
TRBJ1-2 TRBV27 few NA TGTGCCAGCAGTTTCGGGGGCGCGGGCTATGGCTACACCTTC CASSFGGAGYGYTF
TRBJ2-5 TRBV11-3 NA TRBD2 TGTGCCAGCAGCTTAACCAGCGGGGGGGCCTATCAAGAGACCCAGTACTTC CASSLTSGGAYQETQYF
TRBJ1-3 TRBV18 NA TRBD1 TGTGCCAGCTCACCGGGACAGGGCGGAGGAAACACCATATATTTT CASSPGQGGGNTIYF
TRBJ2-5 TRBV11-2 NA NA TGTGCCAGCAGCTTAGACAGGGATTATCCCAAAGAGACCCAGTACTTC CASSLDRDYPKETQYF
TRBJ2-1 TRBV7-9 NA TRBD1 TGTGCCAGCAGCGATACCGGGACAGGGTCTTACAATGAGCAGTTCTTC CASSDTGTGSYNEQFF